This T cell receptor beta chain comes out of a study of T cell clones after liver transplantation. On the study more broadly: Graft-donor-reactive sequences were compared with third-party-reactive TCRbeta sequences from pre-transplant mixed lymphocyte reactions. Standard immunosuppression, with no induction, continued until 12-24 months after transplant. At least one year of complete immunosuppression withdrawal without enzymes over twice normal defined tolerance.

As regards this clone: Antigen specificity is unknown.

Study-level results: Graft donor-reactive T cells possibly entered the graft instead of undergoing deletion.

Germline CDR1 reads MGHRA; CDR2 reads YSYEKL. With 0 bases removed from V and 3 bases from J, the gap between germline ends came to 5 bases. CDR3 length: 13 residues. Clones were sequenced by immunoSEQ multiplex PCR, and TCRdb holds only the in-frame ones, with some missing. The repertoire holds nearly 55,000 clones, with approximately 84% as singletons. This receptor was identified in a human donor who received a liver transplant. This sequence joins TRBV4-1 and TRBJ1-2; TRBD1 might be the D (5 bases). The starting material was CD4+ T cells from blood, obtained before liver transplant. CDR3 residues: CASSQDRDYGYTF. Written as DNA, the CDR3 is TGCGCCAGCAGCCAAGACAGGGACTATGGCTACACCTTC.